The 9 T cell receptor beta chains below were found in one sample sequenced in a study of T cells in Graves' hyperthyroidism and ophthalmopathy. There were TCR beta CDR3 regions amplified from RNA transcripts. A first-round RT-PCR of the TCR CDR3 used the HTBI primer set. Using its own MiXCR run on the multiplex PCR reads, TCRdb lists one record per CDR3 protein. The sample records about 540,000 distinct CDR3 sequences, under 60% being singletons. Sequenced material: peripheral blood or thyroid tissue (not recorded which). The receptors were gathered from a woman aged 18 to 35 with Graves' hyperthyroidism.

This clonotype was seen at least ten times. The CDR3 DNA reads as TGCAGTGCTAGAGATTTCGGGGCAGGAAATGAAAAACTGTTTTTT. This sequence encodes CSARDFGAGNEKLFF. The genes are TRBV20-1 and TRBJ1-4; the D gene is possibly TRBD1 (5 bases). Germline V gene sequence: CDR1 DFQATT, CDR2 SNEGSKA (reference sequence). V was shortened by 0 bases and J by 5 bases, with 13 bases between the two germline ends. The CDR3 is made up of 15 amino acids.

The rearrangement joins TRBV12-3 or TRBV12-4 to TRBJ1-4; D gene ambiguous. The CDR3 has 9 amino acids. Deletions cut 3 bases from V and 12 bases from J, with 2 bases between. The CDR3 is CASSFELFF. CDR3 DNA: TGTGCCAGCAGTTTTGAACTGTTTTTT.

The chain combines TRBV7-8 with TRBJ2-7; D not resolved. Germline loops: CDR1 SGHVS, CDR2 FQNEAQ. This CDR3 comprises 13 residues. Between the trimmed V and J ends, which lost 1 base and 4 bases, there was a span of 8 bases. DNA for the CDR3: TGTGCCAGCAGCTTAGACAACTTATACGAGCAGTACTTC. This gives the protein CASSLDNLYEQYF. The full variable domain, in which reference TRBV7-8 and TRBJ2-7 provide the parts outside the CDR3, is GAGVSQSPRYKVAKRGQDVALRCDPISGHVSLFWYQQALGQGPEFLTYFQNEAQLDKSGLPSDRFFAERPEGSVSTLKIQRTQQEDSAVYLCASSLDNLYEQYFGPGTRLTVT.

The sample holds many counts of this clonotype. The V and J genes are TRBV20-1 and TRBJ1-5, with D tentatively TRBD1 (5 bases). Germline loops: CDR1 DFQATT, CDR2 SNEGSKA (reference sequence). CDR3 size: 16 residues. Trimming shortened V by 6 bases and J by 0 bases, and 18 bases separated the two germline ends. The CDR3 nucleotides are TGCAGTGCCAAAGGGAGACAGACATATAGCAATCAGCCCCAGCATTTT. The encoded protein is CSAKGRQTYSNQPQHF.

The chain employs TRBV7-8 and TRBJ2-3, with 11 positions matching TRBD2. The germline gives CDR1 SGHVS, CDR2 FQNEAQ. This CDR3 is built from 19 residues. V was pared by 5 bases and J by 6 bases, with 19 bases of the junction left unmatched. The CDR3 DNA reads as TGTGCCAGCAGCCCACTACAGGCTAGCGGGAGGTTCTTTATGGATACGCAGTATTTT. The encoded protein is CASSPLQASGRFFMDTQYF.

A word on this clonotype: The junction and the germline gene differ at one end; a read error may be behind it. Here the CDR3 reads CASSLGLAGVHTGELFF. DNA for the CDR3: TGTGCCAGCAGCTTAGGACTAGCGGGAGTCCACACCGGGGAGCTGTTTTTT. The gene calls are TRBV12-3 or TRBV12-4 and TRBJ2-2, with 13 positions matching TRBD2. The CDR3 is 17 residues long.

The CDR3 spells CASSLRDNIYGYTF. The DNA for the CDR3 is TGTGCCAGCAGTCTCCGCGACAATATCTATGGCTACACCTTC. The chain links TRBV7-2 to TRBJ1-2, with unresolved D. V shed 6 bases and J shed 4 bases, with 15 bases lying between them. Germline CDR1 is SGHTA and CDR2 is FQGNSA. This CDR3 region has 14 residues.

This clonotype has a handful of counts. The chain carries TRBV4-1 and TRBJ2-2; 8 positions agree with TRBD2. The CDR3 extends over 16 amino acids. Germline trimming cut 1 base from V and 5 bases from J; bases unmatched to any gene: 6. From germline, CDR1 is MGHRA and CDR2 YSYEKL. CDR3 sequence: CASSQGPGGLTGELFF. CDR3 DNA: TGCGCCAGCAGCCAAGGACCGGGAGGGCTGACCGGGGAGCTGTTTTTT.

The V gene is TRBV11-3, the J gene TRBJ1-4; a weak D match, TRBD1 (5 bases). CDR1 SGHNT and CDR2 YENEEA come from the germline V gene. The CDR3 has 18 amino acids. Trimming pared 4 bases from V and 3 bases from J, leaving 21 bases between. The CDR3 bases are TGTGCCAGCAGCTACTCCGGGGGACGATTGAAAGCTAATGAAAAACTGTTTTTT. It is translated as CASSYSGGRLKANEKLFF.